This T cell receptor (beta chain) stems from a study of OX40 agonist ivuxolimab in advanced cancers. About the full investigation: The costimulatory receptor OX40 (CD134) was targeted by ivuxolimab, a fully human IgG2 agonistic monoclonal antibody. The monotherapy dose-escalation portion (N of about 50 patients) of the phase I ivuxolimab trial is reported in the paper. Partial responses were achieved by three dose-escalation patients, of whom one had hepatocellular carcinoma and two had cutaneous melanoma. Among the approximately 50 dose-escalation patients, around 20 had hepatocellular carcinoma, approximately 15 melanoma, 9 renal cell carcinoma and 9 head and neck cancer. The purpose of peripheral TCRbeta sequencing was to test whether ivuxolimab changed TCR sequence diversity and led to clonal T-cell expansion. Intravenous ivuxolimab was administered to patients every 2 weeks at six dose levels: 0.01, 0.1, 0.3, 1.5, 3 and 10 mg/kg. Patients were allowed to have had prior anti-PD-1, anti-PD-L1 or anti-CTLA-4 therapy, and around 40% of the dose-escalation patients had previously received checkpoint inhibitors. In the dose-escalation cohort, around four fifths of patients were male, and the mean age was approximately 60 years with a range of about 20 to 80.

Patients with a history of autoimmune disease or receiving systemic immunosuppression were excluded from the trial. Peripheral blood for TCR sequencing was collected from all dose cohorts at baseline, on cycle 4 day 1, and on cycle 7 day 1. The samples were drawn from a first-in-human, open-label, multicenter phase I dose-escalation trial of ivuxolimab. Adults with locally advanced or metastatic melanoma, renal cell carcinoma, hepatocellular carcinoma or head and neck squamous cell carcinoma were enrolled in the trial. CD4+ and CD8+ T cells were sorted separately from peripheral blood before TCR sequencing. General conclusions and limits of the study: Low levels of normalized T-cell clonal expansion were also seen in some patients who did not respond. After ivuxolimab, CD8+ T cells had more expanded clones than CD4+ T cells on average. Antigen specificity was not determined for the clonally expanded peripheral T cells. In the 0.1-3.0 mg/kg groups, partial responders had among the lowest normalized peripheral clonal expansion, particularly in CD8+ T cells. Clonal expansion of both CD4+ and CD8+ blood T cells was observed from baseline to week 6 at doses 0.1 to 3.0 mg/kg.

To sequence the TCRbeta CDR3 region, genomic DNA was isolated from the sorted cells. The immunoSEQ Assay was used to sequence the TCRbeta CDR3 regions. TCRdb retrieved this table from immuneACCESS and kept in-frame rearrangements only. Not all clones are present; in checked studies, unresolved V genes account for under half, and no reason is known for the remainder. This sample comprises tens of thousands of clones, about 86% of them detected only once. Of the sample, around 1.6% is held by the ten largest clones. From the cysteine up to the phenylalanine, the CDR3 has a length of 16 residues. The CDR3 DNA has 48 bases and is translated from base 1. Looking up the germline V gene yields CDR1 MGHDK and CDR2 SYGVNS. The germline ends are 12 bases apart after V is trimmed by 0 bases and J by 0 bases. Turning to this clone: The specificity of this receptor is unknown. No quality values exist for individual bases; no much larger clone is one base distant.

The specimen was CD4+ or CD8+ T cells sorted from blood, collected in a trial of the OX40 agonist ivuxolimab. This sequence originates from an adult with an advanced solid tumor such as melanoma, head and neck, liver or kidney cancer. The V gene is TRBV25-1 and the J gene is TRBJ2-7, and possibly TRBD2, on 5 matching bases. The bases are TGTGCCAGCAGTGAATACTCACCGGGAAACTCCTACGAGCAGTACTTC. Translated, it reads CASSEYSPGNSYEQYF.